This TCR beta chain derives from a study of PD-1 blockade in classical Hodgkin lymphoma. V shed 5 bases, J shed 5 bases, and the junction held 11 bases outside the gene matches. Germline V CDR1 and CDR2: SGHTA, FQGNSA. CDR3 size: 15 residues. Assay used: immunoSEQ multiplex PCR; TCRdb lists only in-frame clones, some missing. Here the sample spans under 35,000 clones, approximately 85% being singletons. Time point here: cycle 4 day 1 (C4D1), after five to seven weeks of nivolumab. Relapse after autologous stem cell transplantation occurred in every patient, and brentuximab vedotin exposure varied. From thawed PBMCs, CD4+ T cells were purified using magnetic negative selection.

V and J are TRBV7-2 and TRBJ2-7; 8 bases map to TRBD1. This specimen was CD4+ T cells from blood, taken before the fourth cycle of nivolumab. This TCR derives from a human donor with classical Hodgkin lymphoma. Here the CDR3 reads CASSPQGAVTHEQYF. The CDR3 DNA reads TGTGCCAGCAGCCCGCAGGGGGCAGTCACCCACGAGCAGTACTTC.